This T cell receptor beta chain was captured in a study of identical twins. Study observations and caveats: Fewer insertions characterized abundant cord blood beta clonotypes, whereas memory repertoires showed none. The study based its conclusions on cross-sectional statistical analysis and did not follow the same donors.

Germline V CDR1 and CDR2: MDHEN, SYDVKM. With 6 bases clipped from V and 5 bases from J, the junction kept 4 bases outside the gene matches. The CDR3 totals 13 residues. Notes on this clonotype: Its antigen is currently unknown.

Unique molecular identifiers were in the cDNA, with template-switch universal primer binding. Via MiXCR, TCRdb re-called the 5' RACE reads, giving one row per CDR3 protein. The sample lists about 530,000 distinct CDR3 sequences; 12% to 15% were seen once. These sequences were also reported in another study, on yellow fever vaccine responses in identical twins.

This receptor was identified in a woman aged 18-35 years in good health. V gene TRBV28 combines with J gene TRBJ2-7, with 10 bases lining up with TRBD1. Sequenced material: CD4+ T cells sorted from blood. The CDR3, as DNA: TGTGCCAGCAGGGGACAGGGGCGGAACGAGCAGTACGTC. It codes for CASRGQGRNEQYV.